The 8 T cell receptor beta chains below all came from one sample that was sequenced in a study of blood T cell repertoires in COVID-19. The data were produced by immunoSEQ multiplex PCR, yet TCRdb's version contains in-frame clones alone and is incomplete. The sample holds about 150,000 clones, around four fifths seen once. Sequenced material: peripheral blood. The receptors here all came from a human donor in a cohort sampled during active COVID-19.

Written as DNA, the CDR3 is TGTGCCATCAGCGGGACAGGGAACACCGGGGAGCTGTTTTTT. It codes for CAISGTGNTGELFF. This sequence joins TRBV10-3 and TRBJ2-2; 8 nucleotides agree with TRBD1. J was trimmed by 1 base and V by 6 bases; bases with no gene match: 1. The germline V gene has CDR1 ENHRY and CDR2 SYGVKD. The CDR3 length is 14 residues.

This sequence joins TRBV7-6 and TRBJ2-7; 7 positions agree with TRBD1. V lost 4 bases to trimming and J lost 2 bases; unmatched junction nucleotides: 8. Per the germline V gene, CDR1 is SGHVS and CDR2 is FNYEAQ. The CDR3 consists of 15 residues. The CDR3 coding sequence is TGTGCCAGCAGCTCACAGGGGCTAGGGGCCTACGAGCAGTACTTC. Translating gives CASSSQGLGAYEQYF.

The chain recombines TRBV28 with TRBJ2-5; 8 bases map to TRBD1. V trimming: 6 bases; J trimming: 4 bases; junction bases outside the gene matches: 7. There are 14 residues in the CDR3. The germline CDR1 and CDR2 sequences are MDHEN and SYDVKM. CDR3 nucleotide sequence: TGTGCCAGCAGCTCCCGACAGGGGTCAGAGACCCAGTACTTC. Translation: CASSSRQGSETQYF.

Here the CDR3 DNA reads TGTGCCAGCAGCCAATGGACTAGCGGGACTCCCTACGAGCAGTACGTC. It is translated as CASSQWTSGTPYEQYV. The chain combines TRBV11-2 with TRBJ2-7; 12 bases line up with TRBD2. The CDR3 runs to 16 residues. Per the germline V gene, CDR1 is SGHAT and CDR2 is FQNNGV. Unmatched junction bases numbered 7, after V lost 5 bases and J lost 2 bases.

This clone was counted a few times. This chain joins TRBV28 and TRBJ1-5; perhaps TRBD1 as D (6 bases). The V gene's germline CDR1 is MDHEN and CDR2 SYDVKM. Trimming took 5 bases from V and 6 from J, leaving 8 bases between them. The CDR3 loop spans 12 amino acids. CDR3 sequence: CASSPGVQPQHF. The CDR3 DNA is TGTGCCAGCAGTCCAGGGGTTCAGCCCCAGCATTTT.

The rearrangement joins TRBV6-6 to TRBJ1-1; 8 nucleotides agree with TRBD1. Germline CDR1 reads MNHNY; CDR2 reads SVGAGI (reference sequence). Trimming removed 6 bases from V and 6 bases from J; junction bases left unmatched: 3. The CDR3 has 12 residues. CDR3 DNA: TGTGCCAGCAGCGACAGGGGATCTGAAGCTTTCTTT. Translation: CASSDRGSEAFF.

The V gene is TRBV28, the J gene TRBJ2-2; the D gene is possibly TRBD2 (5 bases). V was shortened by 7 bases and J by 7 bases, with 19 bases between the two germline ends. Germline-derived CDR1 and CDR2 are MDHEN and SYDVKM. CDR3 size: 15 residues. The CDR3 DNA is TGTGCCAGCACCTTAAGCCCGGGGTGGGGCGGGGAGCTGTTTTTT. Translating it yields CASTLSPGWGGELFF.

This clone has only one observation. This rearrangement joins TRBV5-1 to TRBJ1-1, with D perhaps matching TRBD1 (6 bases). V was cut by 4 bases and J by 6 bases, with 19 bases left in between. Germline CDR1 is SGHRS and CDR2 is YFSETQ. The CDR3 is 15 amino acids. CDR3: CASSVQGPGFAEAFF. The CDR3 region has the DNA TGCGCCAGCAGCGTACAGGGTCCCGGTTTTGCTGAAGCTTTCTTT.